These 23 T cell receptor beta chains were all obtained from the same sample, sequenced in a study of tumor and adjacent non-tumor tissue in lung cancer. Three rounds of nested PCR, following a modified ARM-PCR protocol, produced the TCRbeta library. One entry per CDR3 protein results from TCRdb running MiXCR on the multiplex PCR reads. There are some 200,000 distinct CDR3 sequences in the sample; about 76% occur only once, and under 30% lies in the top ten. This sample's RNA came from whole unsorted tissue. The sequencing sample was made of lung tumor tissue. These receptors came from a man between 60 and 70 years old with non-small cell lung cancer.

For this clonotype: A much larger clone lies a single base off, so this may be a read error. The chain links TRBV10-2 to TRBJ2-7; 7 bases map to TRBD1. CDR3 length: 15 amino acids. CDR1 is WSHSY, CDR2 SAAADI, per germline. The CDR3: CASTEAPRQGAEQYF. The CDR3 nucleotides read TGCGCCAGCACTGAGGCTCCTCGACAGGGCGCCGAGCAGTACTTC.

To note about this clonotype: A clone one base away is much larger, so this may be a read error. This chain connects TRBV5-1 to TRBJ2-7; no clear D gene. Between the trimmed V and J ends, which lost 0 bases and 1 base, there was a span of 5 bases. This CDR3 region has 13 residues. Germline V lookup: CDR1 SGHRS, CDR2 YFSETQ. Here the CDR3 DNA reads TGCGCCAGCAGCTTGGCGCCTTCCTACGAGCAGTACTTC. Translating it yields CASSLAPSYEQYF.

This clonotype came up once. Germline is not matched at one junction end, which may reflect a read error. The V call is TRBV28, the J call TRBJ1-1, with TRBD1 as a possible D gene (5 bases). The CDR3 is 15 amino acids. Germline CDR1 is MDHEN and CDR2 is SYDVKM. This CDR3 reads CVSSLSGTARPEAFF. The CDR3 coding sequence is TGTGTCAGCAGTTTATCCGGGACGGCGAGACCTGAAGCTTTCTTT. Filled out from reference TRBV28 and TRBJ1-1, the complete variable domain reads DVKVTQSSRYLVKRTGEKVFLECVQDMDHENMFWYRQDPGLGLRLIYFSYDVKMKEKGDIPEGYSVSREKKERFSLILESASTNQTSMYLCVSSLSGTARPEAFFGQGTRLTVV.

For this clonotype: One end of the junction does not line up with germline, which may come from a read error. V usage is TRBV20-1 and J usage is TRBJ2-7; weak D call: TRBD2 (5 bases). Germline loops: CDR1 DFQATT, CDR2 SNEGSKA (reference sequence). The CDR3 runs to 12 residues. CDR3 bases: TGCAGTGTTAGCGCGGTCACCTACGAGCACTACTTC. It specifies CSVSAVTYEHYF.

The sample holds many counts of this clonotype. The chain uses TRBV29-1 and TRBJ1-4; D is ambiguous. CDR1 SQVTM and CDR2 ANQGSEA come from the germline V gene. The ends were cut back, 2 bases at V and 2 bases at J, with 6 bases in the middle. The CDR3 consists of 13 residues. DNA for the CDR3: TGCAGCGTTGAAACGACGACTAATGAAAAACTGTTTTTT. Its translation: CSVETTTNEKLFF.

This clonotype was detected once. The CDR3 coding sequence is TGTGCCAGCAGCTCAGACCCAGGGACGAGACCCCTCCACTTT. Its protein product is CASSSDPGTRPLHF. V is TRBV11-2 and J is TRBJ1-6; a weak D match, TRBD1 (5 bases). Germline CDR1 SGHAT, CDR2 FQNNGV. The CDR3 extends over 14 amino acids. Trimming left V 4 bases short and J 12 bases short, with 16 bases between.

V and J are TRBV6-6 and TRBJ2-5; TRBD2 is a possible D gene (6 bases). Per the germline V gene, CDR1 is MNHNY and CDR2 is SVGAGI (reference sequence). This CDR3 has 17 residues. The ends were cut back, 2 bases at V and 1 base at J, with 17 bases in the middle. The DNA for the CDR3 is TGTGCCAGCAGTTACCCGTCCCCGGGGGTGTGCCAAGAGACCCAGTACTTC. Encoded protein: CASSYPSPGVCQETQYF.

Concerning this clonotype itself: No conserved phenylalanine or tryptophan ends this CDR3, so it is likely a read error. The chain recombines TRBV11-2 with TRBJ2-2, with D perhaps matching TRBD1 or TRBD2 (5 bases each). CDR3 length: 16 residues. Germline V gene data show CDR1 as SGHAT and CDR2 as FQNNGV. Here the CDR3 reads CASSLVWGRNTGKLFS. The CDR3 coding sequence is TGTGCCAGCAGCTTAGTCTGGGGCAGAAACACCGGGAAGCTGTTTTCT.

Comment on this clonotype: This may be a read error: a much more frequent sequence differs by one nucleotide. The chain couples TRBV6-2 or TRBV6-3 to TRBJ1-5, with D possibly TRBD1 on 6 matching bases. Per germline, CDR1 MNHEY and CDR2 SVGEGT. This CDR3 contains 14 residues. The CDR3 is CASSADWGLQHQHF. The CDR3 DNA sequence: TGTGCCAGCAGTGCCGATTGGGGGCTGCAGCACCAGCATTTT.

J is TRBJ2-7 and V is TRBV6-1, with D perhaps TRBD1 (5 bases). Germline V lookup: CDR1 MNHNS, CDR2 SASEGT. This CDR3 contains 11 residues. Trimming pared 1 base from V and 11 bases from J, leaving 9 bases between. CDR3 sequence: CASSEGPREYF. DNA of the CDR3: TGTGCCAGCAGTGAAGGACCCAGGGAGTACTTC.

Details on this clonotype: The junction differs from germline at one of its ends, possibly a read error. The CDR3 DNA sequence: TGTGCCAGCAGCTTTACCTTAGCCAAAACCATTCAGTACTTC. Its translation: CASSFTLAKTIQYF. V gene TRBV5-6 combines with J gene TRBJ2-4; D not certain. The CDR3 loop spans 14 amino acids. Germline loops: CDR1 SGHDT, CDR2 YYEEEE.

Worth noting for this clonotype: The junction differs from germline at one of its ends, possibly a read error. CDR3 DNA sequence: TGCGCCAGCAGCTCTAGAGACGGAGGCAATCAGTCCCAGCATTTT. Its translation is CASSSRDGGNQSQHF. This chain joins TRBV4-1 and TRBJ1-5; no definite D call. The CDR3 has 15 amino acids. Germline lookup yields CDR1 MGHRA and CDR2 YSYEKL.

In the case of this clonotype: The junction shows a germline mismatch at one end, possibly a read error. This sequence joins TRBV4-1 and TRBJ2-2; D might be TRBD1 or TRBD2, each matching 5 bases. CDR3 size: 17 residues. Looked up from germline, CDR1 is MGHRA and CDR2 is YSYEKL. CDR3 sequence: CASSQDPLGAFTGELFF. As DNA, the CDR3 is TGCGCCAGTAGCCAAGATCCCCTCGGGGCGTTCACCGGGGAGCTGTTTTTT.

On this clonotype itself: The junction differs from germline at one of its ends, possibly a read error. The chain combines TRBV12-5 with TRBJ1-1, with a tentative D call TRBD1 (6 bases). Germline CDR1 LGHNT, CDR2 FRNRAP. This CDR3 contains 13 residues. CDR3 bases: TGTGTTAGTGGCCTACAGGGACCCACTGAAGCTTTCTTT. This translates into CVSGLQGPTEAFF.

The table lists this clonotype with a few counts. A much larger clonotype is one base distant, so this may be a read error. The chain couples TRBV11-1 to TRBJ2-5; D may match TRBD1 or TRBD2 (7 bases each). The germline V gene has CDR1 SGHAT and CDR2 FQDESV (reference sequence). The CDR3 runs to 12 residues. The CDR3 DNA reads as TGTGCAACCGAGGGGGCGGGAGAGACCCTGTACTTC. Its translation is CATEGAGETLYF.

This chain joins TRBV11-2 and TRBJ2-3, with 7 bases lining up with TRBD2. The germline CDR1 and CDR2 sequences are SGHAT and FQNNGV. The V and J ends lost 3 bases and 3 bases, in that order; junction bases with no gene match: 6. This CDR3 spans 15 amino acids. In DNA, the CDR3 is TGTGCCAGCAGCTTTATCCTAGCGGTGACAGATACGCAGTATTTT. Its protein product is CASSFILAVTDTQYF.

Turning to this clonotype: Since the CDR3 does not end with the conserved phenylalanine or tryptophan, this likely comes from a read error. In nucleotides, the CDR3 is TGCAGTGCTAGAGATCGTAGACCGGGAGCCTACGAGCAGTACTAC. This sequence encodes CSARDRRPGAYEQYY. This chain joins TRBV20-1 and TRBJ2-7; D is possibly TRBD2 (6 bases). In germline, CDR1 is DFQATT, CDR2 SNEGSKA (reference sequence). This CDR3 spans 15 amino acids. Trimming cost V 0 bases and J 2 bases, with 14 bases left between them.

A few counts support this clonotype. It may be a read error: a sequence one base away is much more abundant. The chain links TRBV29-1 to TRBJ2-7; D remains unclear. CDR1 SQVTM and CDR2 ANQGSEA come from the germline V gene. The CDR3 totals 14 residues. CDR3 nucleotides: TGCAGCGCGATCGAGCAGGCCCACTCCTACAAGCAGTACTTC. Encoded protein: CSAIEQAHSYKQYF.

This clonotype was counted a few times. This chain connects TRBV5-1 to TRBJ1-5; 10 bases agree with TRBD1. V was clipped by 0 bases and J by 2 bases; unmatched bases: 2. The CDR3 runs 16 residues. The germline CDR1 and CDR2 sequences are SGHRS and YFSETQ. CDR3 in amino acids: CASSLGTGGGNQPQHF. Here the CDR3 DNA reads TGCGCCAGCAGCTTGGGGACAGGGGGGGGCAATCAGCCCCAGCATTTT. The full variable domain, completed using reference TRBV5-1 and TRBJ1-5, is KAGVTQTPRYLIKTRGQQVTLSCSPISGHRSVSWYQQTPGQGLQFLFEYFSETQRNKGNFPGRFSGRQFSNSRSEMNVSTLELGDSALYLCASSLGTGGGNQPQHFGDGTRLSIL.

A note on this clonotype: This sequence may be a read error, since a much larger clone differs from it by one base. The chain joins TRBV29-1 to TRBJ1-1, with 7 bases matching TRBD1. Germline V gene data show CDR1 as SQVTM and CDR2 as ANQGSEA. With 7 bases clipped from V and 4 bases from J, the junction kept 12 bases outside the gene matches. CDR3 length equals 14 residues. CDR3 nucleotides: TGCAGCGCCGCGGGGACAGTGGCGTTCACTGAAGCTTTCTTT. It translates to CSAAGTVAFTEAFF.

Concerning this clonotype itself: A read error is likely, as this CDR3 ends without the conserved phenylalanine or tryptophan. The rearrangement links TRBV20-1 to TRBJ2-6, with D tentatively TRBD1 (6 bases). Trimming took off 6 bases at V and 2 bases at J, with 14 bases between the two ends. Germline V CDR1 and CDR2: DFQATT, SNEGSKA (reference sequence). The CDR3 contains 15 residues. The CDR3 spells CSALRGGTGANVLTL. The CDR3, as DNA: TGCAGTGCCCTGAGAGGGGGTACTGGGGCCAACGTCCTGACTCTC.

Concerning this clonotype: The junction does not match germline at one end; this may be a read error. The chain recombines TRBV20-1 with TRBJ2-7, with no clear D. Germline-derived CDR1 and CDR2 are DFQATT and SNEGSKA (reference sequence). The CDR3 totals 10 residues. Written as DNA, the CDR3 is TGCAGTGCTAGTAACTACGAGGAGTACTTC. Encoded protein: CSASNYEEYF.

The CDR3: CSATGLAGGPAYNEQFF. The CDR3 DNA is TGCAGTGCAACTGGACTAGCGGGGGGACCCGCCTACAATGAGCAGTTCTTC. V and J are TRBV20-1 and TRBJ2-1; 14 nucleotides line up with TRBD2. Germline V gene data show CDR1 as DFQATT and CDR2 as SNEGSKA (reference sequence). The V segment lost 6 bases and the J segment 2 bases; nucleotides outside the gene matches: 9. The CDR3 runs 17 residues.